The clone carrying this T cell receptor beta chain was found many times. Its antigen is still unknown. The read stops 3 residues short of the end of the CDR3; the missing end is completed from the germline J gene. Other DNA sequences from this sample encode an identical CDR3 as well. The data stem from a study of T cell clonality in common variable immunodeficiency. Study-level findings and limits: What drives increased CVID clonality needs T cell subpopulation sequencing. Fewer TCRbeta clones were shared among CVID subjects than controls. Compared with healthy controls, CVID subjects showed increased TCRbeta clonality, mostly in about a third.

Germline CDR1 GTSNPN, CDR2 SVGIG (reference sequence). This CDR3 has 13 amino acids. The V end lost 0 bases, the J end lost 5 bases, and 8 bases lay between the germline ends. Equal genomic DNA amounts from CVID and control samples were sequenced. The protocol was immunoSEQ multiplex PCR, while the TCRdb copy is restricted to in-frame clones and leaves out a portion. Altogether roughly 60,000 clones were found in the sample, and no singletons occur. The chain combines TRBV30 with TRBJ1-5; a possible D gene is TRBD1 (5 bases). The material sequenced was peripheral blood mononuclear cells. The TCR sequence derives from a person aged 18 to 75 in good health. The CDR3 region is CAWSVRGDQPQHF. The sequenced CDR3 bases are TGTGCCTGGAGTGTACGAGGGGATCAGCCC.